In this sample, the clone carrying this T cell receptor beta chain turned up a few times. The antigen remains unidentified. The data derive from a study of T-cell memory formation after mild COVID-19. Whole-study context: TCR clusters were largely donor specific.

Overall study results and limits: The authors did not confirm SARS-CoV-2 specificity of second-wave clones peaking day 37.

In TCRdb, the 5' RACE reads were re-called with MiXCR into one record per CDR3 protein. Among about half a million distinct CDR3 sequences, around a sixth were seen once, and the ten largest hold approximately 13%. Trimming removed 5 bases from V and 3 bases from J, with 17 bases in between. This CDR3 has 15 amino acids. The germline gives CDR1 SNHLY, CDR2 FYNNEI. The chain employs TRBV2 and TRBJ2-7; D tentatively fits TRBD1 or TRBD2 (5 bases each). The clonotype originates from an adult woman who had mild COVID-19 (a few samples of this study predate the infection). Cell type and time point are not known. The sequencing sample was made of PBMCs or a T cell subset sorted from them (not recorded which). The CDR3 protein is CASSNPGAGLYEQYF. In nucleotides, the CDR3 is TGTGCCAGCAGTAACCCTGGGGCCGGACTCTACGAGCAGTACTTC.